This T cell receptor beta chain was recorded in a study of blood T cell repertoires in COVID-19 (dated by TCRdb to 2020 to 2022). In the study overall: The collaborator samples originated in the United States, Italy and Spain and spanned the acute and convalescent phases of COVID-19. The sample metadata nearly always contained a de-identified subject ID, COVID-19 status, age in years and sex. The prospective study material was composed of cDNA or gDNA derived from T cells, B-cell-depleted T cells, or PBMCs. The repertoires were made available in a free public database intended to serve as a resource for research on the immune response to SARS-CoV-2. The dataset comprised deeply sampled blood TCRbeta repertoires from subjects exposed to, actively infected with, or recovered from COVID-19. The samples were drawn from two sources: the first 160 participants of the ongoing ImmuneRACE study, and fewer than 1,500 subjects contributed by 6 global collaborators. Where available, HLA class I and class II types were taken from metadata supplied by the sample provider and were not determined by assay-based typing. The paper's findings and limits, for the study overall: Clinical and demographic metadata were provided uncurated, with the amount varying by source and participant.

A word on this clone: Its antigen is not yet known. Qualities for individual bases were not recorded, and no much larger clone is one base off.

TCRbeta CDR3 regions were amplified from genomic DNA using the immunoSEQ Assay, a bias-controlled multiplex PCR. From the authors' description of their analysis: Nucleated cell counts per sample were estimated from amplification of reference gene primers within the assay. Sequence reads were collapsed and filtered to measure the absolute abundance of every unique TCRbeta CDR3 rearrangement. For each sample, productive Simpson clonality was calculated as the square root of Simpson's diversity index over productive rearrangements. In its TCRdb copy, this immuneACCESS table keeps in-frame sequences only and misses some clones. Where compared with another copy, unresolved V genes explain less than half of these, and the others have no known cause. For V, J and clone size, that table is used; D and trimming come from the DNA. The sample table lists around 140,000 clones, about 87% of them with a count of one. The leading ten clones occupy more than 2% of the sample.

One collaborating source in Seattle enrolled patients during active infection and followed them longitudinally through the course of disease. Each collaborating institution followed its own protocols to collect whole blood in K2EDTA tubes. For TCRbeta analysis, collaborators shipped samples in one of three forms: frozen whole blood, isolated PBMCs, or DNA extracted from either of those sample types. CDR1 is given as SGHTA and CDR2 as FQGNSA, both from the germline V gene. V is shortened by 3 bases, J by 5 bases, and the region joining them spans 8 bases. From the cysteine through the phenylalanine, the CDR3 covers 13 amino acids. The only DNA kept is the CDR3, 39 bases in frame from the first base.

The receptor was derived from a human donor with COVID-19, enrolled during active disease. The donor label of this sample is uncertain. Sequencing was done on a sample of peripheral blood. The V gene is TRBV7-2 and the J gene is TRBJ2-1; the D region possibly corresponds to TRBD2 (5 bases align). The CDR3 region has the sequence CASSFQRNNEQFF. DNA sequence: TGTGCCAGCAGCTTCCAGCGGAACAATGAGCAGTTCTTC.